The rows below give T cell receptor beta chains drawn from one sample of a study of lymphopenia after photon versus proton radiotherapy. The table came from immunoSEQ multiplex PCR; TCRdb's copy has only in-frame clones and leaves some out. The repertoire has 75,000 or so clones, around 80% of them found once; the top ten carry approximately 1.3%. Sample: peripheral blood, taken from a patient treated with proton-based radiotherapy. Receptors originate from a man between 60 and 75 years old with pancreatic cancer. Each CDR3 is given with its conserved first and last residue. A D gene is named only where the DNA matches it firmly. Clone size, where shown, is once, few, many, or a class for clones that have expanded.

d_call clone_size j_call v_call cdr3_nt cdr3_aa
NA NA TRBJ2-1 TRBV7-6 TGTGCCAGCAGCCCACGGGGAGGGGGTTCCTACAATGAGCAGTTCTTC CASSPRGGGSYNEQFF
NA NA TRBJ1-2 TRBV29-1 TGCAGCGTTGAAAAAGGGTATGGCTACACCTTC CSVEKGYGYTF
NA NA TRBJ2-6 TRBV27 TGTGCCAGCAGTCCCTGGGCAGGGAGCTCTGGGGCCAACGTCCTGACTTTC CASSPWAGSSGANVLTF
TRBD1 few TRBJ2-2 TRBV27 TGTGCCAGCAGGGGACAGGGGATGTGGGACACCGGGGAGCTGTTTTTT CASRGQGMWDTGELFF
TRBD2 few TRBJ2-7 TRBV11-2 TGTGCCAGCAGCTTACTAGCGGGAGGGGGAGAGCAGTACTTC CASSLLAGGGEQYF
NA NA TRBJ2-3 TRBV28 TGTGCCAGCAGCCACAGGGCCAACACCGCAGATACGCAGTATTTT CASSHRANTADTQYF
NA NA TRBJ2-1 TRBV19 TGTGCCAGTAGTATACTCGGGACGGGGCTTGATGAGCAGTTCTTC CASSILGTGLDEQFF
NA NA TRBJ2-1 TRBV7-2 TGTGCCAGCAGCTCCCGGACTGGAAACATGGGGCAGTTCTTC CASSSRTGNMGQFF
NA NA TRBJ2-2 TRBV7-3 TGTGCCAGCAGCTATACCTCCGCCGGGCCCGGGGAGCTGTTTTTT CASSYTSAGPGELFF
NA NA TRBJ1-1 TRBV19 TGTGCCAGTAGTTCGACACTGAACACTGAAGCTTTCTTT CASSSTLNTEAFF
TRBD2 few TRBJ2-2 TRBV5-1 TGCGCCAGCAGCCGGGGGGACGTACCTACACCGTGGGAGCTGTTTTTT CASSRGDVPTPWELFF
NA NA TRBJ1-2 TRBV9 TGTGCCAGCAGCGTAGTCTCGGATTATGGCTACACCTTC CASSVVSDYGYTF
NA NA TRBJ2-5 TRBV6-1 TGTGCCAGCAGTGTCTTACTGCCTGTGGAGACCCAGTACTTC CASSVLLPVETQYF
NA NA TRBJ2-5 TRBV5-6 TGTGCCAGCAGCGCGGGACGGTACCAAGAGACCCAGTACTTC CASSAGRYQETQYF
NA few TRBJ2-1 TRBV4-3 TGCGCCAGCAGCCAAGAATACAGGGTGACAAATAATGAGCAGTTCTTC CASSQEYRVTNNEQFF
NA once TRBJ2-5 TRBV18 TGTGCCAGCTCACCACCGGGGGCAGAGACCCAGTACTTC CASSPPGAETQYF
TRBD1 NA TRBJ2-1 TRBV19 TGTGCCAGTAGTATAGTAGGGACAGGGGCCTACAATGAGCAGTTCTTC CASSIVGTGAYNEQFF
NA NA TRBJ1-1 TRBV7-2 TGTGCCAGCAGCTTACCGGTTCCTCGAATGAACACTGAAGCTTTCTTT CASSLPVPRMNTEAFF
TRBD1 NA TRBJ2-6 TRBV30 TGTGCCGGTAAACAGGGGGCTAGGACGGGGGCCAACGTCCTGACTTTC CAGKQGARTGANVLTF
NA NA TRBJ1-1 TRBV6-5 TGTGCCAGCAGTTACTCGTGGTCCGGGGGCACTGAAGCTTTCTTT CASSYSWSGGTEAFF
TRBD1 once TRBJ2-5 TRBV7-9 TGTGCCAGCAGCCCCGACGACAGGGCCCAAGAGACCCAGTACTTC CASSPDDRAQETQYF
TRBD2 NA TRBJ2-3 TRBV5-4 TGTGCCAGCAGCCTGAGCGGGAGTAACACAGATACGCAGTATTTT CASSLSGSNTDTQYF
NA once TRBJ1-1 TRBV18 TGTGCCAGCTCACCACCGGGTCGGCTGAACACTGAAGCTTTCTTT CASSPPGRLNTEAFF
TRBD1 NA TRBJ2-7 TRBV5-1 TGCGCCAGCAGCCCACTCGGACAGGGGGCTGCCGGCGAGCAGTACTTC CASSPLGQGAAGEQYF
NA NA TRBJ1-1 TRBV27 TGTGCCAGCAGTTTATCCGGACTATCGAACACTGAAGCTTTCTTT CASSLSGLSNTEAFF
NA NA TRBJ1-1 TRBV30 TGTGCCCACGGCAGGGGTTGGAACACTGAAGCTTTCTTT CAHGRGWNTEAFF
NA NA TRBJ2-2 TRBV29-1 TGCAGCGCCAGCGACACCGGGGAGCTGTTTTTT CSASDTGELFF
NA NA TRBJ2-3 TRBV19 TGTGCCAGTAGTATAGGAGGCACAGATACGCAGTATTTT CASSIGGTDTQYF
TRBD1 NA TRBJ2-7 TRBV25-1 TGTGCCAGCAGTGAAGGAGGGACAGGGAATCCCGAGCAGTACTTC CASSEGGTGNPEQYF
TRBD2 NA TRBJ2-2 TRBV7-3 TGTGCCAGCAGCTTAACCTCAGCGGGAGGGCCCATGATGTTGATCCCCCCCGGGGAGCTGTTTTTT CASSLTSAGGPMMLIPPGELFF
NA NA TRBJ1-1 TRBV4-1 TGCGCCAGCAGCCGACAGATGAACACTGAAGCTTTCTTT CASSRQMNTEAFF
TRBD1 NA TRBJ2-3 TRBV5-1 TGCGCCAGCAGCGAGGACAGGGGGGAAAGCACAGATACGCAGTATTTT CASSEDRGESTDTQYF